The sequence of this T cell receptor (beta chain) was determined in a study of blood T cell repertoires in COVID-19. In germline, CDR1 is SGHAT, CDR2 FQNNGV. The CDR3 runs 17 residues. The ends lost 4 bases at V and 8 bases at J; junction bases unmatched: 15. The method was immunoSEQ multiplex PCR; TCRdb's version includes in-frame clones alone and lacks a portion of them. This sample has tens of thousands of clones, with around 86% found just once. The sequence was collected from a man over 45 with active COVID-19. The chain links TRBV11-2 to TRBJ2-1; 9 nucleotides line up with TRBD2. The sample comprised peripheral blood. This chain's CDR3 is CASSSRGGASGMDEQFF. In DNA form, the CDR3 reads TGTGCCAGCAGCTCGCGGGGGGGGGCATCCGGAATGGATGAGCAGTTCTTC.